Below, 26 T cell receptor beta chains from the same sample are listed, as sequenced in a study of T cells in Graves' hyperthyroidism and ophthalmopathy. RNA transcripts served as the template for amplifying TCR beta CDR3 regions. TCR CDR3 regions were first amplified by RT-PCR with HTBI primers. TCRdb itself ran the multiplex PCR reads through MiXCR, one entry per CDR3 protein. The data contain hundreds of thousands of distinct CDR3 sequences, 16% of them singletons. Sample: blood. These TCRs come from a woman in her late teens or twenties with Graves' hyperthyroidism.

This clonotype was observed many times. The chain joins TRBV6-1 to TRBJ2-7, with 10 bases fitting TRBD1. The CDR3 has 17 residues. Germline CDR1 reads MNHNS; CDR2 reads SASEGT. J lost 3 bases, V lost 5 bases, and 13 bases had no gene match. CDR3 region: CASSKWMTGTGDYEQYF. CDR3 bases: TGTGCCAGCAGTAAATGGATGACCGGGACAGGGGACTACGAGCAGTACTTC.

This clonotype was recorded a few times. V usage is TRBV19 and J usage is TRBJ1-6, with D unresolved. CDR1 is LNHDA and CDR2 is SQIVND in the germline V gene (reference sequence). V lost 3 bases and J 7 bases, leaving 10 bases between the germline ends. The CDR3 covers 14 residues. The CDR3 DNA follows: TGTGCCAGTAGTATGGGCCAGCTCAATTCACCCCTCCACTTT. It codes for CASSMGQLNSPLHF.

This clonotype has just a few counts. V and J are TRBV15 and TRBJ2-5, with 9 bases aligning to TRBD2. From germline, CDR1 is LNHNV and CDR2 YYDKDF (reference sequence). This CDR3 is 14 amino acids long. With 5 bases clipped from V and 7 bases from J, the junction kept 8 bases outside the gene matches. Here the CDR3 DNA reads TGTGCCACCAGCTCCAGGACTAGCGAAGGGACCCAGTACTTC. This sequence encodes CATSSRTSEGTQYF.

This clonotype was counted a few times. The CDR3 DNA is TGTGCCAGCAGATACAAACGGGCAGTTAACACTGAAGCTTTCTTT. Protein product: CASRYKRAVNTEAFF. J is TRBJ1-1 and V is TRBV12-3 or TRBV12-4; D is undetermined. Trimming took 6 bases from V and 2 from J, leaving 16 bases between them. This CDR3 is 15 amino acids long.

There are many counts of this clonotype. The rearrangement uses TRBV5-1 and TRBJ2-1; TRBD2 matches at 9 bases. CDR1 and CDR2 (germline): SGHRS, YFSETQ. This CDR3 contains 17 residues. Trimming cost V 1 base and J 2 bases; bases outside gene matches: 7. In nucleotides, the CDR3 is TGCGCCAGCAGCTTGTTGGGGGAGCGGGGGGCCTACAATGAGCAGTTCTTC. Amino acid sequence: CASSLLGERGAYNEQFF.

This clonotype was observed a handful of times. The chain has TRBV10-3 and TRBJ2-5; 9 bases are shared with TRBD1. V shed 4 bases and J 1 base; nucleotides not matched to a gene: 4. The CDR3 sequence is 15 residues long. The germline CDR1 and CDR2 sequences are ENHRY and SYGVKD. CDR3 DNA sequence: TGTGCCATCAGTGGGGGACAGGGCGGCCAAGAGACCCAGTACTTC. This sequence encodes CAISGGQGGQETQYF.

This clonotype showed up many times. The gene calls are TRBV2 and TRBJ1-1; no firm D call. CDR3 length: 12 amino acids. Trimming shortened V by 4 bases and J by 3 bases, and 6 bases separated the two germline ends. Germline CDR1 and CDR2: SNHLY and FYNNEI. CDR3 protein: CASSVLDTEAFF. The CDR3 DNA follows: TGTGCCAGCAGTGTTTTGGACACTGAAGCTTTCTTT.

The sample holds a few counts of this clonotype. This chain joins TRBV20-1 and TRBJ2-3; TRBD2 aligns across 7 bases. The CDR3 consists of 16 residues. V shed 0 bases and J 0 bases; nucleotides not matched to a gene: 6. The germline V gene has CDR1 DFQATT and CDR2 SNEGSKA (reference sequence). This CDR3 reads CSARDPSGRSTDTQYF. CDR3 nucleotide sequence: TGCAGTGCTAGAGACCCTAGCGGCCGCAGCACAGATACGCAGTATTTT.

This clonotype was counted at least ten times. The rearrangement joins TRBV7-3 to TRBJ2-5; D ambiguous. The V end lost 2 bases, the J end lost 5 bases, and 9 bases lay between the germline ends. Germline V CDR1 and CDR2: SGHTA, FQGTGA. The CDR3 runs 13 residues. The chain's CDR3 is CASSLGMGETQYF. DNA of the CDR3: TGTGCCAGCAGCTTAGGGATGGGGGAGACCCAGTACTTC.

This clonotype was seen at least ten times. The V and J genes are TRBV18 and TRBJ2-5, with 8 bases fitting TRBD2. This CDR3 spans 15 amino acids. The V and J ends lost 2 bases and 5 bases, in that order; junction bases with no gene match: 7. In germline, CDR1 is KGHSH, CDR2 LQKENI. CDR3 in amino acids: CASSPVSGVSETQYF. The CDR3 bases are TGTGCCAGCTCACCAGTTAGCGGGGTGAGCGAGACCCAGTACTTC.

The rearrangement joins TRBV5-1 to TRBJ1-5, with D unclear. The germline V gene has CDR1 SGHRS and CDR2 YFSETQ. Trimming took 1 base from V and 7 from J, leaving 12 bases between them. The CDR3 has 14 amino acids. CDR3 coding DNA: TGCGCCAGCAGCTTGTTGGGGTCCGGACAGCCCCAGCATTTT. Protein: CASSLLGSGQPQHF.

This clonotype was found a few times. The rearrangement links TRBV5-1 to TRBJ1-2; D gene unclear. This CDR3 region has 10 residues. Germline V CDR1 and CDR2: SGHRS, YFSETQ. V lost 8 bases, J lost 6 bases, and 8 bases lay in between. Written as DNA, the CDR3 is TGCGCCAGTCTGACCCATGGCTACACCTTC. This sequence encodes CASLTHGYTF.

The table lists this clonotype with a few counts. The CDR3 loop is CSVPDGHEQYF. The CDR3 coding sequence is TGCAGCGTTCCGGACGGTCACGAGCAGTACTTC. J is TRBJ2-7 and V is TRBV29-1; D not resolved. The germline V gene has CDR1 SQVTM and CDR2 ANQGSEA. The CDR3 sequence is 11 residues long. V was cut by 5 bases and J by 5 bases, with 10 bases left in between.

Concerning this clonotype: This may arise from a read error, as a much more abundant clone is one base away. The gene calls are TRBV27 and TRBJ2-1; TRBD1 agrees at 9 bases. CDR1 and CDR2 (germline): MNHEY, SMNVEV (reference sequence). This CDR3 is built from 14 residues. The CDR3 nucleotides read TGTGCCGGCAGTCGGGGACAGGGAAGGGATGAGCAGTTCTTC. Translation gives CAGSRGQGRDEQFF.

This clonotype was counted at least ten times. The CDR3 sequence: CASSLATGPVWEQFF. In nucleotides, the CDR3 is TGCGCCAGCAGCTTGGCGACAGGGCCAGTGTGGGAGCAGTTCTTC. This chain joins TRBV5-1 and TRBJ2-1; 7 nucleotides agree with TRBD1. This CDR3 has 15 amino acids. Trimming removed 0 bases from V and 10 bases from J; junction bases left unmatched: 10. CDR1 SGHRS and CDR2 YFSETQ come from the germline V gene.

This clonotype was picked up many times. The rearrangement uses TRBV5-1 and TRBJ1-1; D is uncertain. The CDR3 is 15 amino acids. V lost 0 bases and J lost 2, with 11 bases in between. CDR1 is SGHRS and CDR2 is YFSETQ in the germline V gene. CDR3 coding DNA: TGCGCCAGCAGCTTGGGGGCAGGTGGAAACACTGAAGCTTTCTTT. It encodes CASSLGAGGNTEAFF. Looking up the rest from reference TRBV5-1 and TRBJ1-1 gives the full variable domain: KAGVTQTPRYLIKTRGQQVTLSCSPISGHRSVSWYQQTPGQGLQFLFEYFSETQRNKGNFPGRFSGRQFSNSRSEMNVSTLELGDSALYLCASSLGAGGNTEAFFGQGTRLTVV.

The chain is built from TRBV13 and TRBJ1-1; 9 bases match TRBD1. Germline loops: CDR1 PRHDT, CDR2 FYEKMQ (reference sequence). Losses at the gene ends were 5 bases for V and 5 bases for J; bases not matched to a gene: 9. The CDR3 covers 15 residues. CDR3 loop: CASSARQGGGTEAFF. The CDR3, as DNA: TGTGCCAGCAGCGCCCGACAGGGGGGGGGGACTGAAGCTTTCTTT. The full variable domain, in which reference TRBV13 and TRBJ1-1 provide the parts outside the CDR3, is AAGVIQSPRHLIKEKRETATLKCYPIPRHDTVYWYQQGPGQDPQFLISFYEKMQSDKGSIPDRFSAQQFSDYHSELNMSSLELGDSALYFCASSARQGGGTEAFFGQGTRLTVV.

The chain recombines TRBV6-1 with TRBJ2-5; TRBD2 matches 7 bases. This CDR3 is built from 12 residues. Trimming at V came to 8 bases and at J to 5 bases, leaving 5 bases not matched to a gene. Germline V CDR1 and CDR2: MNHNS, SASEGT. The CDR3 sequence is CASASGAETQYF. The CDR3 DNA follows: TGTGCCAGCGCGAGCGGGGCCGAGACCCAGTACTTC.

The CDR3 spells CASSERGTGYGTQYF. CDR3 nucleotides: TGTGCCAGCAGTGAGCGGGGGACAGGGTATGGGACCCAGTACTTC. This chain links TRBV25-1 with TRBJ2-5; 9 nucleotides match TRBD1. V lost 3 bases to trimming and J lost 7 bases; unmatched junction nucleotides: 9. The CDR3 length is 15 residues. CDR1 and CDR2 (germline): MGHDK, SYGVNS. Drawing the rest from reference TRBV25-1 and TRBJ2-5, the complete variable domain is EADIYQTPRYLVIGTGKKITLECSQTMGHDKMYWYQQDPGMELHLIHYSYGVNSTEKGDLSSESTVSRIRTEHFPLTLESARPSHTSQYLCASSERGTGYGTQYFGPGTRLLVL.

This clonotype has ten or more counts. The chain carries TRBV2 and TRBJ1-4, with TRBD1 as a possible D gene (6 bases). This CDR3 spans 13 amino acids. Between the trimmed V and J ends, which lost 7 bases and 6 bases, there was a span of 12 bases. The germline V gene has CDR1 SNHLY and CDR2 FYNNEI. CDR3 loop: CASNFRGDEKLFF. The CDR3 DNA reads TGTGCCAGCAATTTCAGGGGCGATGAAAAACTGTTTTTT.

The chain employs TRBV28 and TRBJ2-3; 8 bases fit TRBD2. CDR1 is MDHEN and CDR2 is SYDVKM in the germline V gene. The CDR3 contains 16 residues. Trimming took 5 bases from V and 4 from J; bases not matched to a gene: 11. The chain's CDR3 is CASSSWGGGRADTQYF. The CDR3 nucleotides read TGTGCCAGCAGTAGTTGGGGCGGGGGGCGGGCAGATACGCAGTATTTT.

This clonotype appeared a few times. The rearrangement links TRBV7-4 to TRBJ2-4; 8 bases agree with TRBD2. Per the germline V gene, CDR1 is SGHVT and CDR2 is SQSDAQ. The CDR3 runs to 22 residues. Trimming at V came to 5 bases and at J to 0 bases, leaving 24 bases not matched to a gene. CDR3 loop: CASSPHPGLAVRISLAKNIQYF. Written as DNA, the CDR3 is TGTGCCAGCAGCCCGCATCCCGGACTAGCTGTGCGGATTAGCCTAGCCAAAAACATTCAGTACTTC. Based on the CDR3 plus reference TRBV7-4 and TRBJ2-4, the full variable domain is GAGVSQSPRYKVAKRGRDVALRCDSISGHVTLYWYRQTLGQGSEVLTYSQSDAQRDKSGRPSGRFSAERPERSVSTLKIQRTEQGDSAVYLCASSPHPGLAVRISLAKNIQYFGAGTRLSVL.

In the case of this clonotype: A much larger clone lies a single base off, so this may be a read error. This rearrangement joins TRBV6-1 to TRBJ1-1; possible D gene TRBD1, 5 bases. CDR3 size: 14 residues. Germline loops: CDR1 MNHNS, CDR2 SASEGT. DNA for the CDR3: TGTGCCAGCAGCGGGACGACTGTGAACGCTGAAGCTTTCTTT. Its protein product is CASSGTTVNAEAFF.

The chain employs TRBV27 and TRBJ2-1, with a weak D call TRBD2 (6 bases). Trimming left V 3 bases short and J 4 bases short, with 13 bases between. The germline V gene has CDR1 MNHEY and CDR2 SMNVEV (reference sequence). This CDR3 comprises 15 residues. CDR3 in amino acids: CASSLSSGLYNEQFF. CDR3 bases: TGTGCCAGCAGTTTGTCGAGCGGGCTTTACAATGAGCAGTTCTTC.

Of note for this clonotype: Possible read error: a much larger clone is one base away. The chain couples TRBV30 to TRBJ1-1; no firm D call. This CDR3 is 12 amino acids long. Germline V gene lookup returns CDR1 GTSNPN and CDR2 SVGIG (reference sequence). CDR3 in DNA: TGTGCCTGGAGACAGCAGAACACTGAAGGTTTCTTT. Protein sequence: CAWRQQNTEGFF.

Many counts were recorded for this clonotype. This chain joins TRBV30 and TRBJ1-1, with a possible D match to TRBD1 (5 bases). V was cut by 2 bases and J by 0 bases, with 13 bases left in between. The CDR3 loop spans 15 amino acids. Per the germline V gene, CDR1 is GTSNPN and CDR2 is SVGIG (reference sequence). The CDR3: CAWSRWGGMNTEAFF. DNA for the CDR3: TGTGCCTGGAGTAGATGGGGGGGAATGAACACTGAAGCTTTCTTT.